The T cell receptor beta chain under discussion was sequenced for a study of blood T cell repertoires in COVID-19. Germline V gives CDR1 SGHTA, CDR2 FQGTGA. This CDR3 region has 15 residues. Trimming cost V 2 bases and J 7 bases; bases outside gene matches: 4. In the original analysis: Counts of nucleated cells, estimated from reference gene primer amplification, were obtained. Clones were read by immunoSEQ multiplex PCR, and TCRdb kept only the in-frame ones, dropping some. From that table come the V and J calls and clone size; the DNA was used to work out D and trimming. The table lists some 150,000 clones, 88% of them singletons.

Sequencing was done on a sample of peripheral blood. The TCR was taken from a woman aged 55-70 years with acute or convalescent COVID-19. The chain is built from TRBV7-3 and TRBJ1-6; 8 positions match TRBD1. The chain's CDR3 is CASSLQGAGNSPLHF. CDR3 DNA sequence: TGTGCCAGCAGCTTACAGGGGGCTGGAAATTCACCCCTCCACTTT.